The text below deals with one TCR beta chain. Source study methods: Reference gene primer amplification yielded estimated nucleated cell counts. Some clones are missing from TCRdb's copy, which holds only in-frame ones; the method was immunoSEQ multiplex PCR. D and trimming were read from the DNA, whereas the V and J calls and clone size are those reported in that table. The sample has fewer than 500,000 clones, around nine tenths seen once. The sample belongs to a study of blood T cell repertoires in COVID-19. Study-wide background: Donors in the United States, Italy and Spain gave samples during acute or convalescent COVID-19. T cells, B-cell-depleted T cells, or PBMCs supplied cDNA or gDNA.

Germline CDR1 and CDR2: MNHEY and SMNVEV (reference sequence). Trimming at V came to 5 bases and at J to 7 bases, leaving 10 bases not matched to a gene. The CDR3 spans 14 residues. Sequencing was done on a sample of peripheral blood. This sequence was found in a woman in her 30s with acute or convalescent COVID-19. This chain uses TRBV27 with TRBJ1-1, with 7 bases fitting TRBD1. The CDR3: CASSKSDRAVEAFF. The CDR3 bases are TGTGCCAGCAGTAAAAGCGACAGGGCTGTTGAAGCTTTCTTT.